Each of the 30 T cell receptor beta chains below was sequenced from the same sample in a study of cytomegalovirus exposure and HLA in healthy donors. The method was immunoSEQ multiplex PCR; TCRdb's version includes in-frame clones alone and lacks a portion of them. The data hold 100,000 to 150,000 clones, with approximately 94% observed a single time. The sequencing input was PBMCs. Receptors originate from a woman aged 18 to 35 in good health and CMV-seronegative.

The gene calls are TRBV28 and TRBJ1-5; TRBD1 might be the D (6 bases). The length of the CDR3 is 17 residues. CDR1 MDHEN and CDR2 SYDVKM come from the germline V gene. V lost 3 bases, J lost 0 bases, and 15 bases lay in between. The CDR3 nucleotides are TGTGCCAGCAGTTTGGGTACAGGGAAATATAGCAATCAGCCCCAGCATTTT. This encodes CASSLGTGKYSNQPQHF.

The chain carries TRBV6-1 and TRBJ1-5, with D perhaps matching TRBD1 (5 bases). The CDR3 spans 13 residues. Trimming pared 8 bases from V and 6 bases from J, leaving 14 bases between. In germline, CDR1 is MNHNS, CDR2 SASEGT. CDR3 DNA: TGTGCCAGCCAGGGTGGGGGGTCTCAGCCCCAGCATTTT. Residues: CASQGGGSQPQHF.

This rearrangement joins TRBV5-4 to TRBJ2-7; D might be TRBD2 (6 bases). CDR3 size: 15 residues. Germline CDR1 is SGHNT and CDR2 is YYREEE (reference sequence). Trimming removed 6 bases from V and 0 bases from J, with 16 bases in between. CDR3 nucleotide sequence: TGTGCCAGCACCCAAGGCGGGGCTTACTCCTACGAGCAGTACTTC. Translation: CASTQGGAYSYEQYF.

This clone was seen only once. The rearrangement links TRBV30 to TRBJ2-7, with D hard to call. The V end lost 1 base, the J end lost 0 bases, and 13 bases lay between the germline ends. The CDR3 totals 15 residues. In germline, CDR1 is GTSNPN, CDR2 SVGIG (reference sequence). The CDR3 DNA is TGTGCCTGGAGTGCCCCCCGCAGGAACTCCTACGAGCAGTACTTC. Protein sequence: CAWSAPRRNSYEQYF.

The V call is TRBV5-6, the J call TRBJ2-3, with TRBD1 matching 10 bases. The germline CDR1 and CDR2 sequences are SGHDT and YYEEEE. V lost 2 bases and J lost 4; bases outside the gene matches: 7. This CDR3 region has 16 residues. CDR3 sequence (DNA): TGTGCCAGCAGCTTTCCGGGACAGGGGTTTGCAGATACGCAGTATTTT. Translation: CASSFPGQGFADTQYF.

The chain uses TRBV28 and TRBJ1-4, with D perhaps matching TRBD1 (5 bases). The CDR3 sequence is 12 residues long. Germline CDR1 is MDHEN and CDR2 is SYDVKM. V gave up 6 bases and J gave up 5 bases, with 7 bases separating them. The CDR3 DNA is TGTGCCAGCAGGGAGGGGAATGAAAAACTGTTTTTT. It specifies CASREGNEKLFF. The full variable domain, completed using reference TRBV28 and TRBJ1-4, is DVKVTQSSRYLVKRTGEKVFLECVQDMDHENMFWYRQDPGLGLRLIYFSYDVKMKEKGDIPEGYSVSREKKERFSLILESASTNQTSMYLCASREGNEKLFFGSGTQLSVL.

The genes are TRBV9 and TRBJ2-3; 10 nucleotides align to TRBD2. Germline CDR1 and CDR2: SGDLS and YYNGEE. The V segment lost 3 bases and the J segment 2 bases; nucleotides outside the gene matches: 3. This CDR3 has 15 residues. CDR3 in amino acids: CASSASGGITDTQYF. For the CDR3, the DNA is TGTGCCAGCAGCGCTAGCGGGGGAATCACAGATACGCAGTATTTT.

The V gene is TRBV6-5, the J gene TRBJ2-5; 8 bases fit TRBD2. V was clipped by 0 bases and J by 2 bases; unmatched bases: 5. Germline V gives CDR1 MNHEY, CDR2 SVGAGI. The CDR3 covers 16 residues. CDR3 sequence reads: CASSYSTSGSQETQYF. The CDR3 DNA sequence: TGTGCCAGCAGTTACTCTACTAGCGGCTCTCAAGAGACCCAGTACTTC.

This chain joins TRBV2 and TRBJ2-5; D is perhaps TRBD2 (5 bases). This CDR3 contains 13 residues. Germline values: CDR1 SNHLY, CDR2 FYNNEI. V was clipped by 6 bases and J by 4 bases, with 12 bases between them. The CDR3 loop reads CASRTYEGETQYF. CDR3 bases: TGTGCCAGCAGGACCTACGAGGGAGAGACCCAGTACTTC.

The J gene is TRBJ1-2, the V gene TRBV5-1; D ambiguous. This CDR3 spans 14 amino acids. The V gene lost 4 bases and the J gene lost 4 bases, with 14 bases spanning the gap. From germline, CDR1 is SGHRS and CDR2 YFSETQ. CDR3 DNA sequence: TGCGCCAGCAGCCCGCCTGCTCCAGTCTATGGCTACACCTTC. It is translated as CASSPPAPVYGYTF.

This clone was observed once. The chain uses TRBV28 and TRBJ2-3, with D uncertain. Trimming took 3 bases from V and 6 from J, leaving 10 bases between them. Germline V gene data show CDR1 as MDHEN and CDR2 as SYDVKM. The CDR3 extends over 13 amino acids. CDR3 nucleotide sequence: TGTGCCAGCAGTTTGGGCCTCCCGGATACGCAGTATTTT. Amino acids: CASSLGLPDTQYF.

DNA for the CDR3: TGTGCCAGCACGGGGAGGACAGGCGTCCTTGCAAACACTGAAGCTTTCTTT. Amino acids: CASTGRTGVLANTEAFF. V usage is TRBV2 and J usage is TRBJ1-1; 7 bases are shared with TRBD1. Germline-derived CDR1 and CDR2 are SNHLY and FYNNEI. With 7 bases clipped from V and 2 bases from J, the junction kept 16 bases outside the gene matches. The CDR3 contains 17 residues.

This chain links TRBV19 with TRBJ2-1; the D gene is possibly TRBD2 (5 bases). The CDR3 runs to 11 residues. Germline V CDR1 and CDR2: LNHDA, SQIVND (reference sequence). Trimming shortened V by 3 bases and J by 9 bases, and 6 bases separated the two germline ends. The CDR3 sequence: CASSIRGEQFF. In nucleotides, the CDR3 is TGTGCCAGTAGTATTCGGGGTGAGCAGTTCTTC.

As regards this clone: A read error may account for a junction end that differs from germline. The chain couples TRBV10-3 to TRBJ2-2; 7 positions agree with TRBD1. Looked up from germline, CDR1 is ENHRY and CDR2 is SYGVKD. The CDR3 has 15 amino acids. DNA for the CDR3: TGTGCCATCAGAGAGTCAAGACAGGGCACCGGGGAGCTGTTTTTT. Translated: CAIRESRQGTGELFF.

This chain links TRBV7-8 with TRBJ2-7, with D unresolved. The length of the CDR3 is 11 residues. Germline V gene lookup returns CDR1 SGHVS and CDR2 FQNEAQ. V was pared by 1 base and J by 8 bases, with 6 bases between. The CDR3 DNA follows: TGTGCCAGCAGCTTAGTTCACAAGCAGTACTTC. It encodes CASSLVHKQYF. The entire variable domain, with the rest obtained from reference TRBV7-8 and TRBJ2-7, is as follows: GAGVSQSPRYKVAKRGQDVALRCDPISGHVSLFWYQQALGQGPEFLTYFQNEAQLDKSGLPSDRFFAERPEGSVSTLKIQRTQQEDSAVYLCASSLVHKQYFGPGTRLTVT.

V usage is TRBV2 and J usage is TRBJ2-5; TRBD2 aligns across 14 bases. V trimming: 6 bases; J trimming: 7 bases; junction bases outside the gene matches: 7. The CDR3 sequence is 15 residues long. In germline, CDR1 is SNHLY, CDR2 FYNNEI. CDR3 protein: CASSPTSGGAATQYF. The CDR3 coding sequence is TGTGCCAGCAGCCCGACTAGCGGGGGGGCCGCGACCCAGTACTTC. The full variable domain, with the rest looked up from reference TRBV2 and TRBJ2-5, is EPEVTQTPSHQVTQMGQEVILRCVPISNHLYFYWYRQILGQKVEFLVSFYNNEISEKSEIFDDQFSVERPDGSNFTLKIRSTKLEDSAMYFCASSPTSGGAATQYFGPGTRLLVL.

The chain combines TRBV28 with TRBJ2-7, with D possibly being TRBD2 (6 bases). CDR1 and CDR2 (germline): MDHEN, SYDVKM. Trimming left V 5 bases short and J 3 bases short, with 8 bases between. CDR3 length: 12 amino acids. CDR3 in DNA: TGTGCCAGCAGTCCGGGGGACTACGAGCAGTACTTC. Translating gives CASSPGDYEQYF.

This chain links TRBV9 with TRBJ1-2; 11 bases map to TRBD1. This CDR3 comprises 15 residues. J gave up 7 bases and V 0 bases, and 5 bases lay outside the gene matches. Per the germline V gene, CDR1 is SGDLS and CDR2 is YYNGEE. CDR3 DNA sequence: TGTGCCAGCAGCGTAGCTGGACAGGGGGCAGCTGGCTACACCTTC. It specifies CASSVAGQGAAGYTF.

The CDR3 DNA follows: TGTGCCAGCTCCTCCACGGGGGGCGGGGCCCCTTGGGAGCAGTACTTC. Translated, it gives CASSSTGGGAPWEQYF. The rearrangement links TRBV6-6 to TRBJ2-7, with D perhaps matching TRBD2 (7 bases). This CDR3 comprises 16 residues. The V and J ends lost 8 bases and 7 bases respectively, with 27 bases between them. Germline-derived CDR1 and CDR2 are MNHNY and SVGAGI (reference sequence).

This clone appeared once. This chain uses TRBV5-1 with TRBJ2-2, with TRBD1 as a possible D gene (6 bases). Germline assignment: CDR1 SGHRS and CDR2 YFSETQ. V was trimmed by 2 bases and J by 4 bases, leaving 18 bases between them. The CDR3 is made up of 17 amino acids. CDR3 sequence reads: CASSFLGAGPFTGELFF. The CDR3 nucleotides read TGCGCCAGCAGCTTTTTGGGGGCTGGACCCTTCACCGGGGAGCTGTTTTTT.

This sequence joins TRBV9 and TRBJ1-3; D remains ambiguous. The germline CDR1 and CDR2 sequences are SGDLS and YYNGEE. Trimming removed 3 bases at V and 2 bases at J, with 12 bases between. The CDR3 runs to 15 residues. CDR3 loop: CASSDEAGAGNTIYF. CDR3 DNA: TGTGCCAGCAGCGATGAGGCCGGGGCTGGAAACACCATATATTTT.

In this sample, this clone turned up once. The genes are TRBV27 and TRBJ2-3; TRBD2 agrees at 7 bases. Germline V gives CDR1 MNHEY, CDR2 SMNVEV (reference sequence). The CDR3 totals 16 residues. J was trimmed by 0 bases and V by 10 bases; bases with no gene match: 13. CDR3 loop: CATRTGGYSSTDTQYF. The CDR3 DNA sequence: TGTGCCACTCGGACCGGGGGGTACTCTAGCACAGATACGCAGTATTTT.

The chain links TRBV18 to TRBJ2-3; tentatively, D is TRBD1 (5 bases). CDR3 length: 14 amino acids. Deletions cut 4 bases from V and 6 bases from J, with 14 bases between. Germline V CDR1 and CDR2: KGHSH, LQKENI. In nucleotides, the CDR3 is TGTGCCAGCTCACGTCCTCCAGGGCTGGATACGCAGTATTTT. Protein product: CASSRPPGLDTQYF.

The chain employs TRBV21-1 and TRBJ2-1; the D call in the table, TRBD2, was not verified against the DNA. TRBV21-1 is deemed a pseudogene. The CDR3 runs to 19 residues. The CDR3 nucleotides read TGTGCCAGCAGCAAAGTTCTGGCAGCGTTACCCCCCTCATTTGATGAGCAGTTCTTC. Translation: CASSKVLAALPPSFDEQFF.

About this clone: One end of the junction varies from germline; a read error may be responsible. The rearrangement links TRBV28 to TRBJ2-5, with TRBD1 matching over 10 bases. CDR3 length: 11 residues. Per germline, CDR1 MDHEN and CDR2 SYDVKM. The CDR3: CASSGGTGADF. The CDR3 region has the DNA TGTGCCAGCAGTGGAGGGACAGGGGCTGACTTC.

The chain combines TRBV5-6 with TRBJ1-4; TRBD1 matches at 7 bases. V dropped 2 bases and J dropped 7; count of bases not matched to a gene: 8. This CDR3 comprises 15 residues. CDR1 and CDR2 (germline): SGHDT, YYEEEE. CDR3 sequence (DNA): TGTGCCAGCAGCTTAACCGGGACAGACTCTGAAAAACTGTTTTTT. Its protein product is CASSLTGTDSEKLFF. The entire variable domain, with the rest obtained from reference TRBV5-6 and TRBJ1-4, is as follows: DAGVTQSPTHLIKTRGQQVTLRCSPKSGHDTVSWYQQALGQGPQFIFQYYEEEERQRGNFPDRFSGHQFPNYSSELNVNALLLGDSALYLCASSLTGTDSEKLFFGSGTQLSVL.

The chain is built from TRBV29-1 and TRBJ1-1; 7 bases are a match to TRBD1. Trimming took 8 bases from V and 1 from J; bases not matched to a gene: 7. CDR1 is SQVTM, CDR2 ANQGSEA, per germline. The CDR3 length is 13 residues. The CDR3 region is CSQTGLKNTEAFF. The CDR3 bases are TGCAGCCAGACAGGGCTGAAGAACACTGAAGCTTTCTTT. The full variable domain, with the rest looked up from reference TRBV29-1 and TRBJ1-1, is SAVISQKPSRDICQRGTSLTIQCQVDSQVTMMFWYRQQPGQSLTLIATANQGSEATYESGFVIDKFPISRPNLTFSTLTVSNMSPEDSSIYLCSQTGLKNTEAFFGQGTRLTVV.

The V call is TRBV19, the J call TRBJ1-2; tentatively, D is TRBD1 (6 bases). V was clipped by 5 bases and J by 4 bases, with 14 bases between them. This CDR3 contains 14 residues. Looked up from germline, CDR1 is LNHDA and CDR2 is SQIVND (reference sequence). This CDR3 reads CASSYTGHFYGYTF. The DNA of the CDR3 is TGTGCCAGTAGTTATACAGGGCATTTCTATGGCTACACCTTC.

CDR3 sequence reads: CASNPGWRADTQYF. The DNA of the CDR3 is TGTGCCAGCAACCCGGGGTGGAGGGCAGATACGCAGTATTTT. The chain recombines TRBV25-1 with TRBJ2-3, with D tentatively TRBD2 (6 bases). CDR1 is MGHDK, CDR2 SYGVNS, per germline. V was shortened by 7 bases and J by 4 bases, with 15 bases between the two germline ends. This CDR3 is 14 amino acids long.

This clone was recorded once. The chain carries TRBV6-5 and TRBJ2-2, with D uncertain. The germline gives CDR1 MNHEY, CDR2 SVGAGI. This CDR3 comprises 15 residues. The ends were cut back, 0 bases at V and 3 bases at J, with 8 bases in the middle. The DNA for the CDR3 is TGTGCCAGCAGTTACTCGACTCGGTACACCGGGGAGCTGTTTTTT. It yields the protein CASSYSTRYTGELFF.